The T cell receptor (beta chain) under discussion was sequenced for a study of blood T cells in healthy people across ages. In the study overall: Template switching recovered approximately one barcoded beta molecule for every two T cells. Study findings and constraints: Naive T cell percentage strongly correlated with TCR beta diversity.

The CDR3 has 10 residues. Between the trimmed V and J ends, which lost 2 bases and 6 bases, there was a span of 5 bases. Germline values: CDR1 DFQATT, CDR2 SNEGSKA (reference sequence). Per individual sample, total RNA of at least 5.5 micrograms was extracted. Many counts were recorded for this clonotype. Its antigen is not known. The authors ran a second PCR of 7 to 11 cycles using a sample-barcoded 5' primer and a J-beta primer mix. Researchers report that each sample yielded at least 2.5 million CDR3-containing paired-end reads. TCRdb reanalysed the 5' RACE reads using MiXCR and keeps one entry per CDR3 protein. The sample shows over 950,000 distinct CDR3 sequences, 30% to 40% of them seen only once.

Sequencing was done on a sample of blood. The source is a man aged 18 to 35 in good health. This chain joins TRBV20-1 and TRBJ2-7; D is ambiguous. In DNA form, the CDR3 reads TGCAGTGCTAGAATTAGCGAGCAGTACTTC. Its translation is CSARISEQYF.